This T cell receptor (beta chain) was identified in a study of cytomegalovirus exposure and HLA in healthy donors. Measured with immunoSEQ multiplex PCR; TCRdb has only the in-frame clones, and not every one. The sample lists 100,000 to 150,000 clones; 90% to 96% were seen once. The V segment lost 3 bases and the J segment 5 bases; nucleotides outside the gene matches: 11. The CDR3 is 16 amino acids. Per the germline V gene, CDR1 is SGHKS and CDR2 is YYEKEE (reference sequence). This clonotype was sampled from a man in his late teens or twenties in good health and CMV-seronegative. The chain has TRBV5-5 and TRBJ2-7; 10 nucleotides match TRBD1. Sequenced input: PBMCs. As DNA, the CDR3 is TGTGCCAGCAGCTACCAAGACAGGGGGCGCCTAAACGAGCAGTACTTC. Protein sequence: CASSYQDRGRLNEQYF.